What follows are 27 T cell receptor beta chains derived from one specimen sequenced in a study of blood T cell repertoires in COVID-19 (dated by TCRdb to the early 2020s). The library was generated by the immunoSEQ multiplex PCR assay. Entries here come from immuneACCESS through TCRdb and include only in-frame sequences with V and J called. Some clones fail to appear in such tables; in the studies checked, an unresolved V gene covers under half of the shortfall, and the cause of the remainder is unknown. This sample is represented by roughly 140,000 clones; around 85% of them were singletons. The ten largest clones take up about 3.5% of the sample. Sequenced: peripheral blood. These receptors were taken from a man aged 65-85 years with acute or convalescent COVID-19.

This chain links TRBV19 with TRBJ1-5; D gene uncertain. Germline CDR1 reads LNHDA; CDR2 reads SQIVND (reference sequence). The V and J ends lost 0 bases and 3 bases respectively, with 9 bases between them. CDR3 length: 15 amino acids. This chain's CDR3 is CASSIDRGVNQPQHF. The CDR3 nucleotides read TGTGCCAGTAGTATAGACCGGGGAGTCAATCAGCCCCAGCATTTT.

CDR3 protein: CASSVGGLETQYF. Here the CDR3 DNA reads TGTGCCAGCAGCGTGGGAGGGTTGGAGACCCAGTACTTC. The rearrangement links TRBV9 to TRBJ2-5; TRBD2 aligns across 7 bases. This CDR3 is built from 13 residues. CDR1 and CDR2 from the germline V gene are SGDLS and YYNGEE. V shed 2 bases, J shed 5 bases, and the junction held 3 bases outside the gene matches.

The gene calls are TRBV10-3 and TRBJ2-7, with TRBD2 matching 15 bases. The CDR3 totals 13 residues. Per germline, CDR1 ENHRY and CDR2 SYGVKD. V dropped 9 bases and J dropped 4; count of bases not matched to a gene: 1. In DNA, the CDR3 is TGTGCCATTGGGACTAGCGGGAGGTACGAGCAGTACTTC. This encodes CAIGTSGRYEQYF.

This clone was seen a few times. CDR3 sequence: CAWSGQGYEQYF. The CDR3 DNA follows: TGTGCCTGGAGCGGACAGGGCTACGAGCAGTACTTC. The chain couples TRBV30 to TRBJ2-7; 8 nucleotides agree with TRBD1. Germline V gene lookup returns CDR1 GTSNPN and CDR2 SVGIG (reference sequence). With 3 bases clipped from V and 3 bases from J, the junction kept 1 base outside the gene matches. The CDR3 loop spans 12 amino acids.

The V and J genes are TRBV7-9 and TRBJ2-7; tentative D call: TRBD2 (6 bases). The germline V and J ends were trimmed by 4 bases and 2 bases, with 9 bases remaining between them. The CDR3 contains 13 residues. CDR1 is SEHNR, CDR2 FQNEAQ, per germline (reference sequence). Written as DNA, the CDR3 is TGTGCCAGCAGCTCCGGGGGTCCCTACGAGCAGTACTTC. Translation gives CASSSGGPYEQYF.

The J gene is TRBJ2-3, the V gene TRBV27, with 9 bases that match TRBD2. Germline CDR1 and CDR2: MNHEY and SMNVEV (reference sequence). Germline trimming cut 6 bases from V and 4 bases from J; bases unmatched to any gene: 14. The CDR3 is 17 amino acids. CDR3 nucleotides: TGTGCCAGCAGGCCGGGTAGCGGGAGCCCGGTTGCAGATACGCAGTATTTT. Protein product: CASRPGSGSPVADTQYF.

This clone has more than one count but fewer than ten. The J gene is TRBJ2-1, the V gene TRBV27; the match to TRBD2 covers 10 bases. Germline V gene data show CDR1 as MNHEY and CDR2 as SMNVEV (reference sequence). The CDR3 loop spans 16 amino acids. V lost 5 bases, J lost 6 bases, and 10 bases stayed unmatched. The CDR3 DNA reads TGTGCCAGCAGTCCCCAGGCTAGCGGGAGTATCAATGAGCAGTTCTTC. Protein: CASSPQASGSINEQFF.

The chain recombines TRBV7-2 with TRBJ2-7; 8 bases line up with TRBD2. J was trimmed by 2 bases and V by 8 bases; bases with no gene match: 11. The CDR3 covers 15 residues. Germline CDR1 is SGHTA and CDR2 is FQGNSA. The DNA for the CDR3 is TGTGCCAGCTCCCCCGCGGCGGGAGGACCCTACGAGCAGTACTTC. It specifies CASSPAAGGPYEQYF.

V is TRBV27 and J is TRBJ1-6; 10 bases fit TRBD1. The CDR3 extends over 13 amino acids. Germline values: CDR1 MNHEY, CDR2 SMNVEV (reference sequence). Trimming removed 4 bases from V and 9 bases from J; junction bases left unmatched: 0. CDR3 in amino acids: CASSWDRGSPLHF. DNA for the CDR3: TGTGCCAGCAGTTGGGACAGGGGTTCACCCCTCCACTTT.

The rearrangement uses TRBV7-9 and TRBJ2-1; 8 positions match TRBD2. V shed 2 bases, J shed 6 bases, and the junction held 6 bases outside the gene matches. CDR1 SEHNR and CDR2 FQNEAQ come from the germline V gene (reference sequence). The CDR3 is 15 residues long. The CDR3 DNA sequence: TGTGCCAGCAGCTTACGCCTCGGGGGGGGCAATGAGCAGTTCTTC. Amino acid sequence: CASSLRLGGGNEQFF. Full variable domain (rest looked up from reference TRBV7-9 and TRBJ2-1): DTGVSQNPRHKITKRGQNVTFRCDPISEHNRLYWYRQTLGQGPEFLTYFQNEAQLEKSRLLSDRFSAERPKGSFSTLEIQRTEQGDSAMYLCASSLRLGGGNEQFFGPGTRLTVL.

This clone was seen only a few times. The chain links TRBV10-3 to TRBJ1-6; 7 bases agree with TRBD1. J lost 7 bases, V lost 6 bases, and 9 bases had no gene match. This CDR3 region has 15 residues. Germline CDR1 is ENHRY and CDR2 is SYGVKD. The CDR3 DNA is TGTGCCATCAGGCCGGGACAGACGGAAAATTCACCCCTCCACTTT. Protein product: CAIRPGQTENSPLHF.

The chain employs TRBV15 and TRBJ1-2; 7 bases line up with TRBD1. Germline lookup yields CDR1 LNHNV and CDR2 YYDKDF (reference sequence). The CDR3 sequence is 14 residues long. Trimming at V came to 2 bases and at J to 3 bases, leaving 3 bases not matched to a gene. CDR3 loop: CATSRSDRDYGYTF. The DNA of the CDR3 is TGTGCCACCAGCAGATCTGACAGGGACTATGGCTACACCTTC. The whole variable domain, remainder taken from reference TRBV15 and TRBJ1-2, is DAMVIQNPRYQVTQFGKPVTLSCSQTLNHNVMYWYQQKSSQAPKLLFHYYDKDFNNEADTPDNFQSRRPNTSFCFLDIRSPGLGDTAMYLCATSRSDRDYGYTFGSGTRLTVV.

This chain's CDR3 is CASSDQGLNEKLFF. CDR3 coding DNA: TGTGCCAGCAGCGACCAGGGGTTGAACGAAAAACTGTTTTTT. The gene calls are TRBV6-2 or TRBV6-3 and TRBJ1-4; tentatively, D is TRBD1 (6 bases). The germline CDR1 and CDR2 sequences are MNHEY and SVGEGT. V was clipped by 6 bases and J by 8 bases, with 16 bases between them. This CDR3 is 14 amino acids long.

The CDR3 protein is CASSISYSYEQYF. The CDR3 DNA reads TGTGCCAGTAGTATCAGTTACTCCTACGAGCAGTACTTC. This chain connects TRBV19 to TRBJ2-7; no definite D call. Germline CDR1 is LNHDA and CDR2 is SQIVND (reference sequence). V lost 3 bases and J 0 bases, leaving 6 bases between the germline ends. This CDR3 is built from 13 residues.

This rearrangement joins TRBV7-9 to TRBJ2-5; D is perhaps TRBD2 (5 bases). This CDR3 region has 15 residues. V gave up 1 base and J gave up 2 bases, with 11 bases separating them. Germline CDR1 and CDR2: SEHNR and FQNEAQ (reference sequence). The CDR3 coding sequence is TGTGCCAGCAGCTTAGAAGCCAGCGGACAAGAGACCCAGTACTTC. Translated: CASSLEASGQETQYF.

DNA for the CDR3: TGTGCCAGCAGTGGGGGGGATGTAGGGCAGTACTTC. It specifies CASSGGDVGQYF. The genes are TRBV12-3 or TRBV12-4 and TRBJ2-7, with 7 bases lining up with TRBD2. The CDR3 totals 12 residues. V shed 5 bases and J 9 bases; nucleotides not matched to a gene: 7.

In DNA, the CDR3 is TGTGCCATCAGTGAGTTGACAGGCTCCTACAATGAGCAGTTCTTC. The encoded protein is CAISELTGSYNEQFF. J is TRBJ2-1 and V is TRBV10-3; D perhaps matches TRBD1 (6 bases). Deletions cut 1 base from V and 0 bases from J, with 7 bases between. The CDR3 consists of 15 residues. Germline values: CDR1 ENHRY, CDR2 SYGVKD.

The chain has TRBV5-4 and TRBJ2-7; TRBD2 aligns across 11 bases. The CDR3 totals 15 residues. Losses at the gene ends were 0 bases for V and 4 bases for J; bases not matched to a gene: 3. Germline CDR1 reads SGHNT; CDR2 reads YYREEE (reference sequence). The DNA of the CDR3 is TGTGCCAGCAGCTTGGTAGCGGGAGGGAGATACGAGCAGTACTTC. Protein sequence: CASSLVAGGRYEQYF.

This rearrangement joins TRBV15 to TRBJ2-3; 9 bases line up with TRBD2. Trimming cost V 0 bases and J 6 bases; bases outside gene matches: 7. CDR3 length equals 16 residues. Germline CDR1 is LNHNV and CDR2 is YYDKDF (reference sequence). The CDR3 loop reads CATSREGSGRQDTQYF. CDR3 nucleotide sequence: TGTGCCACCAGCAGAGAGGGTAGCGGGAGACAGGATACGCAGTATTTT.

The rearrangement joins TRBV28 to TRBJ1-4, with 8 bases that match TRBD1. The V gene's germline CDR1 is MDHEN and CDR2 SYDVKM. V shed 6 bases and J 7 bases; nucleotides not matched to a gene: 7. This CDR3 is built from 14 residues. The CDR3 DNA reads TGTGCCAGCAGGCCACCCGACAGGGGTGAAAAACTGTTTTTT. This encodes CASRPPDRGEKLFF.

The chain carries TRBV6-5 and TRBJ2-7, with TRBD1 identical over 8 bases. The CDR3 totals 13 residues. V lost 7 bases, J lost 5 bases, and 7 bases stayed unmatched. Germline V CDR1 and CDR2: MNHEY, SVGAGI. The DNA for the CDR3 is TGTGCCAGCACCTTGACAGGGGCTCACGAGCAGTACTTC. Its protein product is CASTLTGAHEQYF.

V usage is TRBV2 and J usage is TRBJ1-1, with 8 bases fitting TRBD1. This CDR3 region has 14 residues. CDR1 and CDR2 from the germline V gene are SNHLY and FYNNEI. With V trimmed by 4 bases and J by 5 bases, 6 bases remained unmatched. The DNA for the CDR3 is TGTGCCAGCAGTGTCAGGGGGCGCGGTACTGAAGCTTTCTTT. Encoded protein: CASSVRGRGTEAFF.

This chain links TRBV6-6 with TRBJ2-5, with unresolved D. Germline V lookup: CDR1 MNHNY, CDR2 SVGAGI (reference sequence). V was clipped by 6 bases and J by 7 bases, with 12 bases between them. The length of the CDR3 is 12 residues. CDR3 DNA sequence: TGTGCCAGCAGGATTGATACTGGGACCCAGTACTTC. This encodes CASRIDTGTQYF.

The chain is built from TRBV6-5 and TRBJ2-7, with D tentatively TRBD1 (6 bases). The CDR3 totals 14 residues. V was shortened by 5 bases and J by 6 bases, with 17 bases between the two germline ends. Germline CDR1 reads MNHEY; CDR2 reads SVGAGI. CDR3 sequence: CASSPTTGAIEQYF. The CDR3 nucleotides are TGTGCCAGCAGTCCAACGACAGGCGCCATCGAGCAGTACTTC.

This clone occurred a few times. The rearrangement joins TRBV11-3 to TRBJ2-3; the match to TRBD1 covers 10 bases. This CDR3 comprises 15 residues. Germline loops: CDR1 SGHNT, CDR2 YENEEA. Trimming cost V 6 bases and J 5 bases; bases outside gene matches: 8. CDR3 sequence (DNA): TGTGCCAGCAGTCGCGGACAGGGGGTAAAAGATACGCAGTATTTT. Translation: CASSRGQGVKDTQYF.

The J gene is TRBJ2-1, the V gene TRBV18, with a possible D match to TRBD2 (6 bases). This CDR3 has 15 residues. CDR1 KGHSH and CDR2 LQKENI come from the germline V gene. Between the trimmed V and J ends, which lost 3 bases and 9 bases, there was a span of 18 bases. The CDR3 sequence: CASSPFSGASAEQFF. In DNA, the CDR3 is TGTGCCAGCTCACCTTTTTCGGGAGCCTCAGCTGAGCAGTTCTTC. The entire variable domain, with the rest obtained from reference TRBV18 and TRBJ2-1, is as follows: NAGVMQNPRHLVRRRGQEARLRCSPMKGHSHVYWYRQLPEEGLKFMVYLQKENIIDESGMPKERFSAEFPKEGPSILRIQQVVRGDSAAYFCASSPFSGASAEQFFGPGTRLTVL.

This chain links TRBV27 with TRBJ2-3; 8 bases map to TRBD1. This CDR3 spans 16 amino acids. The trim removed 4 bases at V and 4 bases at J, leaving 10 bases unmatched. Germline CDR1 reads MNHEY; CDR2 reads SMNVEV (reference sequence). CDR3 sequence: CASSSLSGGGADTQYF. The DNA for the CDR3 is TGTGCCAGCAGTTCCCTATCAGGGGGCGGGGCAGATACGCAGTATTTT.